Below, 24 T cell receptor beta chains from the same sample are listed, as sequenced in a study of cytomegalovirus exposure and HLA in healthy donors. The study ran its PCR with 60 Vbeta and 13 Jbeta primers. This table comes from immunoSEQ multiplex PCR, and its TCRdb copy is limited to in-frame clones, with some not included. The sample comprises about 200,000 clones, roughly 73% of which are singletons, and 1.8% rests with the top ten. What was sequenced was PBMCs. The receptors were gathered from a woman younger than 45 in good health and CMV-seronegative.

This sequence joins TRBV28 and TRBJ2-7; tentative D call: TRBD2 (6 bases). The germline V gene has CDR1 MDHEN and CDR2 SYDVKM. This CDR3 has 13 amino acids. V gave up 5 bases and J gave up 0 bases, with 8 bases separating them. The CDR3 loop is CASSVGGSYEQYF. CDR3 bases: TGTGCCAGCAGTGTGGGGGGCTCCTACGAGCAGTACTTC.

This clone occurred once. The rearrangement joins TRBV27 to TRBJ2-7, with D tentatively TRBD1 (5 bases). V lost 4 bases and J 0 bases, leaving 7 bases between the germline ends. The germline V gene encodes CDR1 MNHEY and CDR2 SMNVEV (reference sequence). This CDR3 spans 13 amino acids. CDR3 sequence: CASSWGHSYEQYF. CDR3 DNA: TGTGCCAGCAGTTGGGGCCACTCCTACGAGCAGTACTTC.

The chain links TRBV6-5 to TRBJ2-5; D gene unclear. Judging by the DNA end, TRBJ2-7 fits better; the J call may be wrong. CDR3 length equals 16 residues. Looked up from germline, CDR1 is MNHEY and CDR2 is SVGAGI. Here the CDR3 DNA reads TGTGCCAGCAGTTACCTGACTCATTCTCGGAACTACGAGCAGTACTTC. This codes for CASSYLTHSRNYEQYF.

The rearrangement links TRBV7-6 to TRBJ1-2; 7 bases line up with TRBD1. CDR3 length: 14 residues. The germline CDR1 and CDR2 sequences are SGHVS and FNYEAQ. Unmatched junction bases numbered 7, after V lost 1 base and J lost 8 bases. DNA of the CDR3: TGTGCCAGCAGCTTAGGGACAGGCTACTCGGGCTACACCTTC. The encoded protein is CASSLGTGYSGYTF.

This clone was found once. The genes are TRBV4-2 and TRBJ2-1; TRBD2 matches 8 bases. Trimming cost V 0 bases and J 6 bases; bases outside gene matches: 13. CDR1 is LGHNA, CDR2 YNFKEQ, per germline. The CDR3 is 18 residues long. The CDR3 loop is CASSQDLSGSLPTNEQFF. The CDR3 bases are TGTGCCAGCAGCCAAGATCTCAGCGGGAGCCTCCCCACCAATGAGCAGTTCTTC.

The chain carries TRBV30 and TRBJ1-2; D ambiguous. The germline V gene encodes CDR1 GTSNPN and CDR2 SVGIG (reference sequence). Trimming pared 4 bases from V and 4 bases from J, leaving 13 bases between. The CDR3 spans 13 residues. The CDR3 region has the DNA TGTGCCTGGAAGTCGCGAGTCTTCTATGGCTACACCTTC. Translation gives CAWKSRVFYGYTF.

The chain joins TRBV5-4 to TRBJ2-7; 9 bases are shared with TRBD1. Germline CDR1 is SGHNT and CDR2 is YYREEE (reference sequence). Losses at the gene ends were 3 bases for V and 4 bases for J; bases not matched to a gene: 5. The length of the CDR3 is 14 residues. Here the CDR3 reads CASSSGTGSYEQYF. The CDR3 DNA reads TGTGCCAGCAGCTCCGGGACAGGGTCGTACGAGCAGTACTTC.

This chain connects TRBV19 to TRBJ1-1; D is uncertain. CDR3 length: 15 amino acids. CDR1 and CDR2 from the germline V gene are LNHDA and SQIVND (reference sequence). Trimming removed 5 bases from V and 1 base from J, with 14 bases in between. CDR3 coding DNA: TGTGCCAGTAGTTTCCCCCCTGCGGGGAACACTGAAGCTTTCTTT. It codes for CASSFPPAGNTEAFF.

The CDR3 spells CASSTGGNSGANVLTF. The CDR3 bases are TGCGCCAGCAGCACAGGCGGTAACTCTGGGGCCAACGTCCTGACTTTC. J is TRBJ2-6 and V is TRBV5-1; D possibly corresponds to TRBD1 (5 bases). The V gene lost 4 bases and the J gene lost 0 bases, with 11 bases spanning the gap. CDR3 length: 16 residues. Germline lookup yields CDR1 SGHRS and CDR2 YFSETQ.

This clone was counted between two and nine times. This sequence joins TRBV4-3 and TRBJ1-1; 7 positions agree with TRBD1. Trimming removed 5 bases from V and 6 bases from J; junction bases left unmatched: 6. Looked up from germline, CDR1 is LGHNA and CDR2 is YSLEER. This CDR3 spans 13 amino acids. The CDR3 is CASSNRGIAEAFF. CDR3 sequence (DNA): TGCGCCAGCAGCAACAGGGGAATCGCTGAAGCTTTCTTT.

This clone appeared a single time. The chain is built from TRBV7-9 and TRBJ2-1; the match to TRBD2 covers 14 bases. This CDR3 contains 16 residues. Germline V lookup: CDR1 SEHNR, CDR2 FQNEAQ (reference sequence). Trimming cost V 5 bases and J 9 bases; bases outside gene matches: 9. The CDR3 here is CASSQPGLAGVSEQFF. The CDR3 nucleotides read TGTGCCAGCAGCCAACCGGGACTAGCGGGAGTTAGTGAGCAGTTCTTC. Combining the CDR3 with reference TRBV7-9 and TRBJ2-1 gives the whole variable domain DTGVSQNPRHKITKRGQNVTFRCDPISEHNRLYWYRQTLGQGPEFLTYFQNEAQLEKSRLLSDRFSAERPKGSFSTLEIQRTEQGDSAMYLCASSQPGLAGVSEQFFGPGTRLTVL.

The chain recombines TRBV19 with TRBJ2-3, with D hard to call. Trimming left V 3 bases short and J 2 bases short, with 9 bases between. Per the germline V gene, CDR1 is LNHDA and CDR2 is SQIVND (reference sequence). The CDR3 contains 14 residues. The CDR3 nucleotides are TGTGCCAGTAGTATGGCCCGAACCACAGATACGCAGTATTTT. It is translated as CASSMARTTDTQYF.

On this clone: This sample includes further DNA sequences coding for the same CDR3. The CDR3 loop is CASSYGTGGTPQHF. The CDR3 nucleotides read TGTGCCAGCAGTTATGGGACAGGGGGGACGCCCCAGCATTTT. This chain uses TRBV5-4 with TRBJ1-5, with 11 nucleotides matching TRBD1. V was clipped by 5 bases and J by 9 bases; unmatched bases: 7. Germline loops: CDR1 SGHNT, CDR2 YYREEE (reference sequence). This CDR3 has 14 residues.

The V and J genes are TRBV27 and TRBJ2-7, with TRBD1 matching 7 bases. The CDR3 runs to 14 residues. Trimming removed 6 bases from V and 3 bases from J; junction bases left unmatched: 8. Germline CDR1 MNHEY, CDR2 SMNVEV (reference sequence). CDR3 loop: CASRTRTGYYEQYF. The CDR3 DNA reads TGTGCCAGCAGGACTCGGACAGGTTACTACGAGCAGTACTTC.

The rearrangement joins TRBV11-3 to TRBJ2-2; perhaps TRBD1 as D (5 bases). Per germline, CDR1 SGHNT and CDR2 YENEEA. V was trimmed by 1 base and J by 6 bases, leaving 6 bases between them. The CDR3 loop spans 13 amino acids. CDR3 amino acids: CASSLAGSGELFF. The CDR3 bases are TGTGCCAGCAGCTTAGCAGGGTCCGGGGAGCTGTTTTTT.

The genes are TRBV29-1 and TRBJ2-1; 10 bases match TRBD2. The CDR3 totals 16 residues. Germline assignment: CDR1 SQVTM and CDR2 ANQGSEA. Trimming took 0 bases from V and 8 from J; bases not matched to a gene: 10. In nucleotides, the CDR3 is TGCAGCGTTGAAGATCGGTCTAGCGGGAGTAACTATGAGCAGTTCTTC. Its translation: CSVEDRSSGSNYEQFF.

The J gene is TRBJ1-2, the V gene TRBV7-3, with D possibly being TRBD1 (6 bases). This CDR3 spans 13 amino acids. The V end lost 3 bases, the J end lost 14 bases, and 19 bases lay between the germline ends. The germline CDR1 and CDR2 sequences are SGHTA and FQGTGA. The CDR3 loop reads CASSFGDTPSLTF. CDR3 nucleotide sequence: TGTGCCAGCAGCTTCGGGGACACCCCTTCGCTGACCTTC.

The V gene is TRBV2, the J gene TRBJ2-1; 10 nucleotides line up with TRBD2. Per germline, CDR1 SNHLY and CDR2 FYNNEI. The V and J ends lost 5 bases and 3 bases, in that order; junction bases with no gene match: 10. The CDR3 has 17 residues. This CDR3 is CASSRSSGGLLYNEQFF. The CDR3 nucleotides read TGTGCCAGCAGTAGGAGTAGCGGGGGGTTACTCTACAATGAGCAGTTCTTC.

V gene TRBV11-1 combines with J gene TRBJ2-5; 16 nucleotides align to TRBD2. Unmatched junction bases numbered 12, after V lost 4 bases and J lost 4 bases. Germline V gene data show CDR1 as SGHAT and CDR2 as FQDESV (reference sequence). This CDR3 has 19 residues. This CDR3 reads CASSSGLAGGPLWIETQYF. In DNA, the CDR3 is TGTGCCAGCAGCTCGGGACTAGCGGGAGGGCCTCTATGGATAGAGACCCAGTACTTC.

This chain connects TRBV7-7 to TRBJ2-5; D perhaps matches TRBD2 (6 bases). CDR1 and CDR2 from the germline V gene are SSHAT and FNYEAQ (reference sequence). The CDR3 extends over 14 amino acids. V shed 2 bases and J shed 1 base, with 8 bases lying between them. This CDR3 is CASSLYGGQETQYF. The CDR3 coding sequence is TGTGCCAGCAGCTTATACGGGGGCCAAGAGACCCAGTACTTC.

The CDR3 DNA is TGTGCCAGCAGCTCACCGGGACAGGGTGAGCAGTACTTC. Protein: CASSSPGQGEQYF. This chain joins TRBV7-3 and TRBJ2-7; the match to TRBD1 covers 9 bases. In germline, CDR1 is SGHTA, CDR2 FQGTGA. The J segment lost 7 bases and the V segment lost 4 bases, leaving 5 bases of the junction unmatched. The CDR3 runs to 13 residues.

This clone was counted only a few times. The chain couples TRBV10-2 to TRBJ2-7; TRBD2 agrees at 10 bases. Germline assignment: CDR1 WSHSY and CDR2 SAAADI. V shed 3 bases, J shed 2 bases, and the junction held 10 bases outside the gene matches. The CDR3 is 17 residues long. The CDR3 region has the DNA TGCGCCAGCAGTGACCATGTGGCTAGCGGGAGACCCTACGAGCAGTACTTC. This sequence encodes CASSDHVASGRPYEQYF.

The chain uses TRBV6-6 and TRBJ2-1; the match to TRBD1 covers 7 bases. The germline CDR1 and CDR2 sequences are MNHNY and SVGAGI (reference sequence). With V trimmed by 4 bases and J by 9 bases, 9 bases remained unmatched. This CDR3 has 14 residues. This CDR3 is CASSFSTGWGEQFF. The DNA of the CDR3 is TGTGCCAGCAGTTTTTCGACAGGGTGGGGTGAGCAGTTCTTC.

The chain is built from TRBV7-2 and TRBJ1-4; 11 bases align to TRBD1. V lost 5 bases and J lost 5; bases outside the gene matches: 4. CDR3 size: 15 residues. Germline loops: CDR1 SGHTA, CDR2 FQGNSA. CDR3 sequence reads: CASSPRTGGNEKLFF. The DNA for the CDR3 is TGTGCCAGCAGCCCACGGACAGGGGGCAATGAAAAACTGTTTTTT.